A selection of T cell receptor beta chains follows, all from one sample in a study of T-cell reconstitution after alpha-beta-depleted transplantation in children. TCRdb fed the PCR reads into MiXCR, producing one record per CDR3 protein. The sample holds about 980,000 distinct CDR3 sequences, roughly 29% seen once. The sequences come from PBMCs, mostly from graft donor cells, collected 360 days after TCRalphabeta/CD19-depleted stem cell transplant. The origin of the receptors is a boy under two years old who had a stem cell transplant for SCID, so the T cells may come from the graft donor. CDR3s include the opening cysteine and the closing phenylalanine or tryptophan. D genes are given only for firm matches. Clone size is not always given. Where it is, it says once, few, many or a class for expanded clones.

cdr3_nt | cdr3_aa | j_call | d_call | v_call | clone_size
TGTGCCAGCAGTAAAGAAAACATTCAGTACTTC | CASSKENIQYF | TRBJ2-4 | - | TRBV2 | once
TGTGCCACCAGCACCAGATACCTGGAGCAGTACTTC | CATSTRYLEQYF | TRBJ2-7 | - | TRBV15 | -
TGCAGTGCCCCGGGCCGACTAGCGGGGGTCGAGCAGTACTTC | CSAPGRLAGVEQYF | TRBJ2-7 | TRBD2 | TRBV20-1 | -
TGTGCCAGCAGCCCTCAGCGGGTTAACAATGAGCAGTTCTTC | CASSPQRVNNEQFF | TRBJ2-1 | - | TRBV13 | -
TGCGCCAGCAGCCAACCGAGGCGCGGGATTGGGAACACTGAAGCTTTCTTT | CASSQPRRGIGNTEAFF | TRBJ1-1 | - | TRBV4-1 | -
TGTGCCAGCAGGACGGGCTTTTTGTCACCCCTCCACTTT | CASRTGFLSPLHF | TRBJ1-6 | - | TRBV12-3/TRBV12-4 | few
TGTGCCAGCAGCTTCGAAACCAACGCGGCGAAAGAGCAGTACTTC | CASSFETNAAKEQYF | TRBJ2-7 | - | TRBV12-3/TRBV12-4 | -
TGTGCCAGCAGCTGGAGTCTCGAAGACGAGCAGTACTTC | CASSWSLEDEQYF | TRBJ2-7 | - | TRBV7-7 | -
TGTGCCAGCACCAGCAGGGGATACAATGAGCAGTTCTTC | CASTSRGYNEQFF | TRBJ2-1 | - | TRBV2 | -
TGTGCCAGCAGTTTCAGGGTCCTAAGGGGTACGCAGTATTTT | CASSFRVLRGTQYF | TRBJ2-3 | - | TRBV12-3/TRBV12-4 | few
TGTGCCAGCAGTTACGGCAGGGGACGTTCCAGAGAGACCCAGTACTTC | CASSYGRGRSRETQYF | TRBJ2-5 | - | TRBV6-5 | -
TGTGCCAGCAGCCCGGCGCAGTCAGACGGGGGCAGAGAAAACATTCAGTACTTC | CASSPAQSDGGRENIQYF | TRBJ2-4 | - | TRBV5-6 | -
TGTGCCATCAGTGAGTCCACAGGTACCTACGAGCAGTACTTC | CAISESTGTYEQYF | TRBJ2-7 | - | TRBV10-3 | many
TGTGCCAGCAGCAAAGGCGGCGGACAGGGCCAAGACTATGGCTACACCTTC | CASSKGGGQGQDYGYTF | TRBJ1-2 | - | TRBV21-1 | -
TGTGCCAGCCGGGACAGCGCCTACAATGAGCAGTTCTTC | CASRDSAYNEQFF | TRBJ2-1 | TRBD1 | TRBV19 | -
TGCAGCGTTGTGAGTCAGTTCAACACTGAAGCTTTCTTT | CSVVSQFNTEAFF | TRBJ1-1 | - | TRBV29-1 | few
TGCGCCAGCAGCTTGGTTTCGGAGAACACTGAAGCTTTCTTT | CASSLVSENTEAFF | TRBJ1-1 | - | TRBV5-1 | -
TGTGCCAGCAGCGCAACCCCCGCCCCCTACAATGAGCAGTTCTTC | CASSATPAPYNEQFF | TRBJ2-1 | - | TRBV9 | -
TGTGCCAGCAGCCCGGACAGGGAAGGCTCCTACGAGCAGTACTTC | CASSPDREGSYEQYF | TRBJ2-7 | TRBD1 | TRBV28 | few
TGTGCCAGCAGTTACTTATACCCTGGGGCCAACGTCCTGACTTTC | CASSYLYPGANVLTF | TRBJ2-6 | - | TRBV6-5 | -
TGTGCCAGCAGCAGGACGTTAGGCGAGCAGTACTTC | CASSRTLGEQYF | TRBJ2-7 | - | TRBV7-9 | -
TGTGCCAGCAGATACGGACTAGCGGGATACGGGGAGCTGTTTTTT | CASRYGLAGYGELFF | TRBJ2-2 | TRBD2 | TRBV3-1 | -
TGTGCCAGCGGCCCTTTGGGCACTGAAGCTTTCTTT | CASGPLGTEAFF | TRBJ1-1 | - | TRBV9 | -
TGCGCCAGCAGCTTGGCCACCTCCAGCCTAAACGAGCAGTACTTC | CASSLATSSLNEQYF | TRBJ2-7 | - | TRBV5-1 | -
TGTGCCAGCAGCCCCCCCGGGAAAGATACGCAGTATTTT | CASSPPGKDTQYF | TRBJ2-3 | - | TRBV7-3 | -
TGTGCCAGCAGTCCCACGGGCAGGGGGCACTTGAACACTGAAGCTTTCTTT | CASSPTGRGHLNTEAFF | TRBJ1-1 | TRBD1 | TRBV12-3/TRBV12-4 | few
TGTGCCAGCAGTGATTCCATAGCGGGGTCCTCCGAGACCCAGTACTTC | CASSDSIAGSSETQYF | TRBJ2-5 | TRBD2 | TRBV2 | many
TGTGCCAGCAGAAAAATTTCAGGACAGGGGTCCCACGAGCAGTACTTC | CASRKISGQGSHEQYF | TRBJ2-7 | TRBD1 | TRBV2 | -
TGTGCCAGCAGTCTAGAGGGGGAGTACGAAGCTTTCTTT | CASSLEGEYEAFF | TRBJ1-1 | - | TRBV4-2 | few
TGTGCCAGCAGTTCTCTGCGGACAGGGGGCACTGAAGCTTTCTTT | CASSSLRTGGTEAFF | TRBJ1-1 | TRBD1 | TRBV12-3/TRBV12-4 | few
TGCAGTGCTAGGTCGGCCTCCACCGGGGAGCTGTTTTTT | CSARSASTGELFF | TRBJ2-2 | - | TRBV20-1 | few
TGCAGTATACCGGGCCTAGGGACGCAGCCCCAGCATTTT | CSIPGLGTQPQHF | TRBJ1-5 | - | TRBV20-1 | -
TGCAGTGCTCCACTAGCGGGGGGAGAGACCCAGTACTTC | CSAPLAGGETQYF | TRBJ2-5 | TRBD2 | TRBV20-1 | -
TGTGCCAGCAGTTTCCACCTGACAGGGGCCAAAAACATTCAGTACTTC | CASSFHLTGAKNIQYF | TRBJ2-4 | TRBD1 | TRBV6-5 | few
TGCAGTGCTAGTCGAGGGGCAGCTGGGGCCAACGTCCTGACTTTC | CSASRGAAGANVLTF | TRBJ2-6 | - | TRBV20-1 | -
TGCAGTGCCCGGGGTTTCGACAATCAGCCCCAGCATTTT | CSARGFDNQPQHF | TRBJ1-5 | - | TRBV20-1 | -
TGCAGCGTTGACCAGACCGGACAAGAGACCCAGTACTTC | CSVDQTGQETQYF | TRBJ2-5 | - | TRBV29-1 | -
TGTGCCAGCAGCGTAGCAGCGGGGCAGTACAATGAGCAGTTCTTC | CASSVAAGQYNEQFF | TRBJ2-1 | TRBD2 | TRBV9 | few
TGCGCCAGCAGCTTGGTCCCCGCGGACGAGCAGTACTTC | CASSLVPADEQYF | TRBJ2-7 | - | TRBV5-1 | few
TGTGCCAGCAGCCAGACCGGACGAAAGGGCACTGAAGCTTTCTTT | CASSQTGRKGTEAFF | TRBJ1-1 | - | TRBV4-2 | few
TGTGCCAGCAGTTACTCGAGTGGGCAAACAACGGGGGAGACCCAGTACTTC | CASSYSSGQTTGETQYF | TRBJ2-5 | - | TRBV6-5 | -